Listed below are T cell receptor beta chains from one sample, sequenced in a study of T-cell memory formation after mild COVID-19. TCRdb redid the calling of the 5' RACE reads with MiXCR, one entry per CDR3 protein. The top ten hold roughly 50% of the sample, which has about 13,000 distinct CDR3 sequences, more than 10% seen once. Input material: PBMCs or a T cell subset sorted from them (not recorded which). The receptors derive from an adult woman who had mild COVID-19 (a few samples of this study predate the infection). Cell type and time point are not known. CDR3s include the opening cysteine and the closing phenylalanine or tryptophan. Each record gives: clone size, J gene, D gene, CDR3 length, V gene, CDR3 protein, CDR3 DNA. The D gene is left open where the match is weak. Clone size is stated in some rows and not others, as once, few, many or a class when expanded.

many | TRBJ2-1 | TRBD1 | 18 | TRBV9 | CASSVEGVGTGFYNEQFF | TGTGCCAGCAGCGTAGAGGGTGTTGGGACAGGGTTCTACAATGAGCAGTTCTTC
many | TRBJ1-1 | NA | 14 | TRBV7-9 | CASSKDSSGTEAFF | TGTGCCAGCAGCAAGGACAGTAGTGGCACTGAAGCTTTCTTT
NA | TRBJ2-7 | NA | 11 | TRBV7-3 | CASSQGGEQYF | TGTGCCAGCAGCCAAGGGGGCGAGCAGTACTTC
many | TRBJ2-7 | NA | 15 | TRBV10-3 | CAISAPGGKPNEQYF | TGTGCCATCAGTGCCCCCGGAGGGAAGCCTAACGAGCAGTACTTC
few | TRBJ2-2 | NA | 15 | TRBV10-3 | CAISESSWGAGELFF | TGTGCCATCAGTGAGTCGTCTTGGGGTGCCGGGGAGCTGTTTTTT
once | TRBJ2-5 | TRBD2 | 14 | TRBV7-2 | CASSFTSGQETQYF | TGTGCCAGCAGCTTTACTAGCGGGCAAGAGACCCAGTACTTC
many | TRBJ1-5 | TRBD1 | 17 | TRBV19 | CASTISGGIHSNQPQHF | TGTGCCAGTACTATTTCAGGGGGGATACATAGCAATCAGCCCCAGCATTTT
many | TRBJ2-3 | NA | 13 | TRBV4-1 | CASSHEVPDTQYF | TGCGCCAGCAGCCATGAGGTCCCGGATACGCAGTATTTT
many | TRBJ1-6 | NA | 13 | TRBV12-3/TRBV12-4 | CASSSYVGSPLHF | TGTGCCAGCAGCTCATACGTTGGATCACCCCTCCACTTT
many | TRBJ2-7 | TRBD1 | 16 | TRBV29-1 | CSVGRTGTGSSYEQYF | TGCAGCGTTGGGCGGACCGGGACAGGGAGCTCCTACGAGCAGTACTTC
many | TRBJ2-7 | NA | 17 | TRBV20-1 | CSARGVGSALPVYEQYF | TGCAGTGCTAGAGGCGTGGGCAGCGCATTACCCGTCTACGAGCAGTACTTC
many | TRBJ2-7 | NA | 11 | TRBV24-1 | CATRSGNEQYF | TGTGCCACCCGGTCGGGGAACGAGCAGTACTTC
many | TRBJ2-1 | TRBD2 | 17 | TRBV7-9 | CASSPRLADFFYNEQFF | TGTGCCAGCAGCCCGAGACTAGCGGACTTCTTCTACAATGAGCAGTTCTTC
NA | TRBJ2-5 | NA | 16 | TRBV7-7 | CASSLGPERAIETQYF | TGTGCCAGCAGCTTAGGACCGGAGAGAGCTATAGAGACCCAGTACTTC
many | TRBJ2-7 | NA | 16 | TRBV6-1 | CASSQWAGGSSYEQYF | TGTGCCAGCAGCCAATGGGCAGGGGGGAGCTCCTACGAGCAGTACTTC
many | TRBJ2-5 | NA | 14 | TRBV10-3 | CAISESNIQETQYF | TGTGCCATCAGTGAGTCGAACATACAAGAGACCCAGTACTTC
many | TRBJ2-1 | TRBD2 | 16 | TRBV11-3 | CASSDSGRALHNEQFF | TGTGCCAGCAGCGATAGCGGGAGGGCCCTCCACAATGAGCAGTTCTTC
many | TRBJ2-5 | NA | 15 | TRBV12-3/TRBV12-4 | CASSYFSRLQETQYF | TGTGCCAGCAGTTATTTCTCGAGGCTCCAAGAGACCCAGTACTTC
many | TRBJ1-3 | NA | 16 | TRBV7-6 | CASSLAGLTTGNTIYF | TGTGCCAGCAGCTTAGCTGGGCTAACCACTGGAAACACCATATATTTT
many | TRBJ1-1 | NA | 15 | TRBV7-2 | CASSLGWGEDTEAFF | TGTGCCAGCAGCTTAGGCTGGGGCGAGGACACTGAAGCTTTCTTT
many | TRBJ2-7 | NA | 11 | TRBV6-2/TRBV6-3 | CASRKNYEQYF | TGTGCCAGCAGAAAAAACTACGAGCAGTACTTC
many | TRBJ2-5 | NA | 12 | TRBV3-1 | CASSHLRETQYF | TGTGCCAGCAGCCACCTCAGAGAGACCCAGTACTTC